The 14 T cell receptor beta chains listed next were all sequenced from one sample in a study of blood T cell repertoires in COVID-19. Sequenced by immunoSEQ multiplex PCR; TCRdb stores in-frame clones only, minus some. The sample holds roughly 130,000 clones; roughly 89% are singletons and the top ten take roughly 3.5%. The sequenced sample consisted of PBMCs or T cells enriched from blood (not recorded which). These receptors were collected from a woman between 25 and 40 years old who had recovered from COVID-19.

CDR3: CASSQGQYNEQFF. CDR3 nucleotides: TGTGCCAGCAGCCAAGGACAGTACAATGAGCAGTTCTTC. This sequence joins TRBV7-6 and TRBJ2-1, with a weak D call TRBD1 (6 bases). CDR3 length equals 13 residues. Trimming left V 5 bases short and J 4 bases short, with 9 bases between. Germline V lookup: CDR1 SGHVS, CDR2 FNYEAQ. Filled out from reference TRBV7-6 and TRBJ2-1, the complete variable domain reads GAGVSQSPRYKVTKRGQDVALRCDPISGHVSLYWYRQALGQGPEFLTYFNYEAQQDKSGLPNDRFSAERPEGSISTLTIQRTEQRDSAMYRCASSQGQYNEQFFGPGTRLTVL.

CDR3 sequence reads: CASSYDSPRTEAFF. The CDR3 bases are TGTGCCAGCAGTTACGACAGCCCCCGTACTGAAGCTTTCTTT. The chain carries TRBV6-2 or TRBV6-3 and TRBJ1-1; weak D call: TRBD1 (5 bases). V was shortened by 2 bases and J by 5 bases, with 12 bases between the two germline ends. This CDR3 comprises 14 residues. Per germline, CDR1 MNHEY and CDR2 SVGEGT.

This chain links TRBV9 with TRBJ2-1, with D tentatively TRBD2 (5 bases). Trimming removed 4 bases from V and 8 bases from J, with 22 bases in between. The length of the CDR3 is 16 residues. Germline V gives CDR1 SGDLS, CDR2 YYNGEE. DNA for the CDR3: TGTGCCAGCAGCCCTACCGGAGGCCCACCAGCCCATGAGCAGTTCTTC. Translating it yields CASSPTGGPPAHEQFF.

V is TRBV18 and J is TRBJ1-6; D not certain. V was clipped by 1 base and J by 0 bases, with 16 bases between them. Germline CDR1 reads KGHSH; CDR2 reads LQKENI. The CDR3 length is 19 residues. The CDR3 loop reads CASSPLSPVGSSYNSPLHF. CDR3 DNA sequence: TGTGCCAGCTCACCACTCTCACCTGTGGGGAGCTCCTATAATTCACCCCTCCACTTT. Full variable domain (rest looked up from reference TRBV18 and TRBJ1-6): NAGVMQNPRHLVRRRGQEARLRCSPMKGHSHVYWYRQLPEEGLKFMVYLQKENIIDESGMPKERFSAEFPKEGPSILRIQQVVRGDSAAYFCASSPLSPVGSSYNSPLHFGNGTRLTVT.

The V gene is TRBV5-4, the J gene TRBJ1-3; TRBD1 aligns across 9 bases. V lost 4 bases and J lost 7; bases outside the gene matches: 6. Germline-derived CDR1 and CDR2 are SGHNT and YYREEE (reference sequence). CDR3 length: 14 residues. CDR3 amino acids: CASSPGQGRNTIYF. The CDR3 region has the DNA TGTGCCAGCAGCCCCGGACAGGGGAGGAACACCATATATTTT. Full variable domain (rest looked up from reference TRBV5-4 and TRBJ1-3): ETGVTQSPTHLIKTRGQQVTLRCSSQSGHNTVSWYQQALGQGPQFIFQYYREEENGRGNFPPRFSGLQFPNYSSELNVNALELDDSALYLCASSPGQGRNTIYFGEGSWLTVV.

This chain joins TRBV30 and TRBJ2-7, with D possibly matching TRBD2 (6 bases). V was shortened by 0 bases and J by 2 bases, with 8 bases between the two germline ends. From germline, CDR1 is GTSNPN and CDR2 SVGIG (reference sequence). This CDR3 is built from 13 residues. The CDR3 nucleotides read TGTGCCTGGAGTGTGCGGGGTACCTACGAGCAGTACTTC. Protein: CAWSVRGTYEQYF.

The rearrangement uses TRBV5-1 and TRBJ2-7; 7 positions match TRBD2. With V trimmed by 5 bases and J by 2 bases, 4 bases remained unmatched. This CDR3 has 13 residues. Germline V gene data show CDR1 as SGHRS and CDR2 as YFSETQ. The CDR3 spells CASSMSGTYEQYF. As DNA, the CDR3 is TGCGCCAGCAGTATGAGCGGGACCTACGAGCAGTACTTC.

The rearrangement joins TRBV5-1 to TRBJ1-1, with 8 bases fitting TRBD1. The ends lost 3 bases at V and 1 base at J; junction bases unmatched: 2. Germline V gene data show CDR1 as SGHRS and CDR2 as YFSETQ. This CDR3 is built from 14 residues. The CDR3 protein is CASSWTGRNTEAFF. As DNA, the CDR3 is TGCGCCAGCAGCTGGACAGGGAGGAACACTGAAGCTTTCTTT.

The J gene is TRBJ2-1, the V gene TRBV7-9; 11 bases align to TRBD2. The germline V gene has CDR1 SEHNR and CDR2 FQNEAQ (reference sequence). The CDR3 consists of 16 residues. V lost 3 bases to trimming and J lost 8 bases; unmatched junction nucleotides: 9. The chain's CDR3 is CASSLVSLAGGYEQFF. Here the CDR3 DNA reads TGTGCCAGCAGCTTGGTTTCCCTAGCGGGAGGCTATGAGCAGTTCTTC.

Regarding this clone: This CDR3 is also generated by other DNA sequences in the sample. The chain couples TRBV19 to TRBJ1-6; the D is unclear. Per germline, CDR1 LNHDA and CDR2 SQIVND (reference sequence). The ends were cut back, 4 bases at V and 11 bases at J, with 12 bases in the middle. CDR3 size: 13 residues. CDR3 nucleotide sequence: TGTGCCAGTAGTAACGAGGTGGAGACACCCCTCCACTTT. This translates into CASSNEVETPLHF.

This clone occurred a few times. In DNA form, the CDR3 reads TGTGCCAGCCAGACAGGGCTCGCTAATGAGCAGTTCTTC. Amino acid sequence: CASQTGLANEQFF. This chain connects TRBV7-9 to TRBJ2-1, with 7 bases fitting TRBD1. Germline values: CDR1 SEHNR, CDR2 FQNEAQ (reference sequence). The CDR3 loop spans 13 amino acids. The V and J ends lost 8 bases and 7 bases, in that order; junction bases with no gene match: 8.

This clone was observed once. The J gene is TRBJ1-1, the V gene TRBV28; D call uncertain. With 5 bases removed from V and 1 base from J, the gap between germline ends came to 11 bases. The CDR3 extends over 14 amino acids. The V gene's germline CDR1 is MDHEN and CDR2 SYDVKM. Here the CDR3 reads CASSRGGPNTEAFF. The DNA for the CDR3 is TGTGCCAGCAGTCGGGGAGGACCGAACACTGAAGCTTTCTTT.

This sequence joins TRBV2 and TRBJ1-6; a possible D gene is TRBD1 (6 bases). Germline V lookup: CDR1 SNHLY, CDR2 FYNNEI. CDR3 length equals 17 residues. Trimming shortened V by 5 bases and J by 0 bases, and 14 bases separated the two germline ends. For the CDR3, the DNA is TGTGCCAGCAGTCCTCGGACAGTCTCCTCCTATAATTCACCCCTCCACTTT. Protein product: CASSPRTVSSYNSPLHF.

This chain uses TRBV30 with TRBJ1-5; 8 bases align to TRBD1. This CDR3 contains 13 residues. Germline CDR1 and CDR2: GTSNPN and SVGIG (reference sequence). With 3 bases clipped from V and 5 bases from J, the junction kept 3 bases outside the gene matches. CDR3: CAWSQQGDQPQHF. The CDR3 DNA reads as TGTGCCTGGAGCCAACAGGGGGATCAGCCCCAGCATTTT.